Listed below are T cell receptor beta chains from one sample, sequenced in a study of CD8 T cells in Susac syndrome. TCRdb processed the immunoSEQ multiplex PCR reads anew with MiXCR; each CDR3 protein has one entry. The table lists around 170,000 distinct CDR3 sequences, about 90% of them singletons. The sample was CD4+ T cells from PBMCs. The receptor source for this set is a human donor in good health. CDR3s include the opening cysteine and the closing phenylalanine or tryptophan. The order of the fields is V gene, clone size, D gene, J gene, CDR3 DNA, CDR3 protein. D genes are given only for firm matches. Clone size is not always given. Where it is, it says once, few, many or a class for expanded clones.

v_gene: TRBV9
abundance: NA
d_gene: TRBD2
j_gene: TRBJ2-3
CDR3nt: TGTGCCAGCAGCGTAGAATGGGGGACTATGCTAGATACGCAGTATTTT
CDR3aa: CASSVEWGTMLDTQYF

v_gene: TRBV20-1
abundance: NA
d_gene: TRBD1
j_gene: TRBJ1-6
CDR3nt: TGCAGTGCTAGTCGCTTTGGGGACAGCGGCGATTCACCCCTCCACTTT
CDR3aa: CSASRFGDSGDSPLHF

v_gene: TRBV5-1
abundance: NA
d_gene: NA
j_gene: TRBJ2-7
CDR3nt: TGCGCCAGCAGCTTGGCCCCCTCCCCGGAATACGAGCAGTACTTC
CDR3aa: CASSLAPSPEYEQYF

v_gene: TRBV19
abundance: NA
d_gene: NA
j_gene: TRBJ2-1
CDR3nt: TGTGCCAGTAGTATACATGGGTCCTACAATGAGCAGTTCTTC
CDR3aa: CASSIHGSYNEQFF

v_gene: TRBV3-1
abundance: NA
d_gene: NA
j_gene: TRBJ2-3
CDR3nt: TGTGCCAGCAGTCGGCGGCGAGGAGGGGCCGGGACAGATACGCAGTATTTT
CDR3aa: CASSRRRGGAGTDTQYF

v_gene: TRBV5-4
abundance: NA
d_gene: TRBD2
j_gene: TRBJ2-4
CDR3nt: TGTGCCAGCAGCTTGGGGGACTACCAAAACATTCAGTACTTC
CDR3aa: CASSLGDYQNIQYF

v_gene: TRBV20-1
abundance: NA
d_gene: NA
j_gene: TRBJ2-3
CDR3nt: TGCAGTGCTAGGAGCCCTGGCACAGATACGCAGTATTTT
CDR3aa: CSARSPGTDTQYF

v_gene: TRBV12-3/TRBV12-4
abundance: few
d_gene: NA
j_gene: TRBJ2-2
CDR3nt: TGTGCCAGCAGTCCCAGGAGAAACACCGGGGAGCTTTTTTTT
CDR3aa: CASSPRRNTGELFF

v_gene: TRBV25-1
abundance: NA
d_gene: NA
j_gene: TRBJ2-5
CDR3nt: TGTGCCAGCAGTGAATTGGGGACCCAGTACTTC
CDR3aa: CASSELGTQYF

v_gene: TRBV7-9
abundance: NA
d_gene: TRBD2
j_gene: TRBJ2-3
CDR3nt: TGTGCCAGCAGCTTGCGGGAGGGCTTTGATACGCAGTATTTT
CDR3aa: CASSLREGFDTQYF

v_gene: TRBV5-4
abundance: once
d_gene: TRBD1
j_gene: TRBJ1-6
CDR3nt: TGTGCCAGCAGCATCGGACAGGGGGCGAATTCACCCCTCCACTTT
CDR3aa: CASSIGQGANSPLHF

v_gene: TRBV9
abundance: NA
d_gene: TRBD1
j_gene: TRBJ2-2
CDR3nt: TGTGCCAGCAGCACTCGACAGGGGGGCCCCGGGGAGCTGTTTTTT
CDR3aa: CASSTRQGGPGELFF

v_gene: TRBV5-1
abundance: NA
d_gene: TRBD2
j_gene: TRBJ2-5
CDR3nt: TGCGCCACCCACCGGGGAGGGGTCCAAGAGACCCAGTACTTC
CDR3aa: CATHRGGVQETQYF

v_gene: TRBV11-3
abundance: NA
d_gene: NA
j_gene: TRBJ2-3
CDR3nt: TGTGCCAGCAGCTTCGCCTCGGGGGATACGCAGTATTTT
CDR3aa: CASSFASGDTQYF

v_gene: TRBV28
abundance: NA
d_gene: NA
j_gene: TRBJ1-3
CDR3nt: TGTGCCAGCAGTTTACAGGGGTGGGGAAACACCATATATTTT
CDR3aa: CASSLQGWGNTIYF

v_gene: TRBV30
abundance: once
d_gene: NA
j_gene: TRBJ2-7
CDR3nt: TGTGCCTGGATCAGGACTCCCCCTTACGAGCAGTACTTC
CDR3aa: CAWIRTPPYEQYF

v_gene: TRBV29-1
abundance: NA
d_gene: NA
j_gene: TRBJ1-2
CDR3nt: TGCAGCCTCCGCTCGGGGTATGGCTACACCTTC
CDR3aa: CSLRSGYGYTF

v_gene: TRBV6-1
abundance: NA
d_gene: NA
j_gene: TRBJ2-2
CDR3nt: TGTGCCAGCAGCCCCGCAGGGGTTCCGAACACCGGGGAGCTGTTTTTT
CDR3aa: CASSPAGVPNTGELFF

v_gene: TRBV19
abundance: NA
d_gene: NA
j_gene: TRBJ2-7
CDR3nt: TGTGCCAGTAGCCATCCAGGGGCGAACACCTACGAGCAGTACTTC
CDR3aa: CASSHPGANTYEQYF

v_gene: TRBV6-2/TRBV6-3
abundance: NA
d_gene: NA
j_gene: TRBJ2-6
CDR3nt: TGTGCCAGCAGTTACTCGACGTCTGGGGCCAACGTCCTGACTTTC
CDR3aa: CASSYSTSGANVLTF

v_gene: TRBV2
abundance: NA
d_gene: NA
j_gene: TRBJ1-1
CDR3nt: TGTGCCAGCAGTGAATGGGAGAACACTGAAGCTTTCTTT
CDR3aa: CASSEWENTEAFF

v_gene: TRBV6-5
abundance: once
d_gene: TRBD1
j_gene: TRBJ1-5
CDR3nt: TGTGCCAGCAGGCCGACAGGGAATGGACAGCCCCAGCATTTT
CDR3aa: CASRPTGNGQPQHF

v_gene: TRBV7-2
abundance: NA
d_gene: NA
j_gene: TRBJ1-4
CDR3nt: TGTGCCAGCAGCCCTCAGGGGAGGAGGAATGAAAAACTGTTTTTT
CDR3aa: CASSPQGRRNEKLFF

v_gene: TRBV7-9
abundance: NA
d_gene: NA
j_gene: TRBJ1-3
CDR3nt: TGTGCCAGCGCAAACTCTGGAAACACCATATATTTT
CDR3aa: CASANSGNTIYF

v_gene: TRBV20-1
abundance: once
d_gene: TRBD2
j_gene: TRBJ2-7
CDR3nt: TGCAGTGCTACCCGCTCGGGACTACATTTTGCCGAGCAGTACTTC
CDR3aa: CSATRSGLHFAEQYF

v_gene: TRBV20-1
abundance: NA
d_gene: TRBD2
j_gene: TRBJ2-4
CDR3nt: TGCAGTGCCACTAGCGGGAGGGTCAAAAACATTCAGTACTTC
CDR3aa: CSATSGRVKNIQYF

v_gene: TRBV10-3
abundance: NA
d_gene: TRBD1
j_gene: TRBJ2-7
CDR3nt: TGTGCCATCAGGACCGGGACAGGGGCAACCTACGAGCAGTACTTC
CDR3aa: CAIRTGTGATYEQYF

v_gene: TRBV19
abundance: NA
d_gene: NA
j_gene: TRBJ2-7
CDR3nt: TGTGCCAGTAGTATAATGGGTCAAACAACCTACGAGCAGTACTTC
CDR3aa: CASSIMGQTTYEQYF

v_gene: TRBV29-1
abundance: NA
d_gene: TRBD1
j_gene: TRBJ1-2
CDR3nt: TGCAGCGTGGATGGAGGGGACAGGTTGAACTATGGCTACACCTTC
CDR3aa: CSVDGGDRLNYGYTF

v_gene: TRBV5-4
abundance: once
d_gene: TRBD2
j_gene: TRBJ2-5
CDR3nt: TGTGCCAGCAGCTGGACTAGCGGCTATCAAGAGACCCAGTACTTC
CDR3aa: CASSWTSGYQETQYF

v_gene: TRBV15
abundance: NA
d_gene: TRBD1
j_gene: TRBJ1-3
CDR3nt: TGTGCCACCAGCAGTGGCCGGACAGGGCCCTCTGGAAACACCATATATTTT
CDR3aa: CATSSGRTGPSGNTIYF

v_gene: TRBV7-8
abundance: NA
d_gene: NA
j_gene: TRBJ1-5
CDR3nt: TGTGCCAGCAGCTTAGCGCCGACCGGGGCCCAGCATTTT
CDR3aa: CASSLAPTGAQHF

v_gene: TRBV19
abundance: NA
d_gene: NA
j_gene: TRBJ1-2
CDR3nt: TGTGCCAGTAAAGGGGACCAACGAGACTACACCTTC
CDR3aa: CASKGDQRDYTF

v_gene: TRBV2
abundance: NA
d_gene: NA
j_gene: TRBJ2-1
CDR3nt: TGTGCCAGCAGTGAAGTGTTAGGATGGTTCTTC
CDR3aa: CASSEVLGWFF

v_gene: TRBV20-1
abundance: NA
d_gene: NA
j_gene: TRBJ2-1
CDR3nt: TGCAGTGCTAGAGATCGGCGGATCTCCTACAATGAGCAGTTCTTC
CDR3aa: CSARDRRISYNEQFF

v_gene: TRBV18
abundance: NA
d_gene: TRBD1
j_gene: TRBJ2-1
CDR3nt: TGTGCCAGCTCACGGGGACAGGGAAATGAGCAGTTCTTC
CDR3aa: CASSRGQGNEQFF

v_gene: TRBV7-7
abundance: NA
d_gene: NA
j_gene: TRBJ2-3
CDR3nt: TGTGCTAGCAGCTCGGGCGCGGCAGATACGCAGTATTTT
CDR3aa: CASSSGAADTQYF

v_gene: TRBV12-3/TRBV12-4
abundance: NA
d_gene: TRBD1
j_gene: TRBJ2-7
CDR3nt: TGTGCCAGCAGGGTAGGGGGACAGAGCTCCTACGAGCAGTACTTC
CDR3aa: CASRVGGQSSYEQYF

v_gene: TRBV10-3
abundance: once
d_gene: NA
j_gene: TRBJ1-5
CDR3nt: TGTGCCATCAGCGGGACGGATGATCAGCCCCAGCATTTT
CDR3aa: CAISGTDDQPQHF

v_gene: TRBV24-1
abundance: NA
d_gene: NA
j_gene: TRBJ2-5
CDR3nt: TGTGCCACCAGTGGTGGCCCCGAGGAGACCCAGTACTTC
CDR3aa: CATSGGPEETQYF

v_gene: TRBV7-2
abundance: once
d_gene: NA
j_gene: TRBJ2-2
CDR3nt: TGTGCCAGCAGCTTGGGGGGGGGCCTTTTCGGGGAGCTGTTTTTT
CDR3aa: CASSLGGGLFGELFF

v_gene: TRBV10-2
abundance: few
d_gene: NA
j_gene: TRBJ2-7
CDR3nt: TGCGCCAGCAGGACCAACGGACTAAGCGCAGTCTACGAGCAGTACTTC
CDR3aa: CASRTNGLSAVYEQYF

v_gene: TRBV5-1
abundance: NA
d_gene: TRBD2
j_gene: TRBJ2-2
CDR3nt: TGCGCCAGCCAGCGGGGGGGCGACACCGGGGAGCTGTTTTTT
CDR3aa: CASQRGGDTGELFF

v_gene: TRBV6-2/TRBV6-3
abundance: once
d_gene: TRBD2
j_gene: TRBJ2-7
CDR3nt: TGTGCCAGCAGTTACTCGGTAGCGGGAGTCCACGAGCAGTACTTC
CDR3aa: CASSYSVAGVHEQYF

v_gene: TRBV19
abundance: once
d_gene: TRBD2
j_gene: TRBJ2-7
CDR3nt: TGTGCCAGTAGTGTGGGACTAGCGACCTACGAGCAGTACTTC
CDR3aa: CASSVGLATYEQYF

v_gene: TRBV6-5
abundance: NA
d_gene: NA
j_gene: TRBJ1-2
CDR3nt: TGTGCCAGCAGTCGCACGGGGATCACTAAATTTGGCTACACCTTC
CDR3aa: CASSRTGITKFGYTF

v_gene: TRBV20-1
abundance: NA
d_gene: TRBD2
j_gene: TRBJ2-3
CDR3nt: TGCAGTGAGACTAGCGGGGGCACAGATACGCAGTATTTT
CDR3aa: CSETSGGTDTQYF

v_gene: TRBV5-1
abundance: NA
d_gene: TRBD2
j_gene: TRBJ2-1
CDR3nt: TGCGCCAGCAGCTTAGGAGGGACTAGCGGGCTCAATGAGCAGTTCTTC
CDR3aa: CASSLGGTSGLNEQFF

v_gene: TRBV7-2
abundance: once
d_gene: NA
j_gene: TRBJ2-3
CDR3nt: TGTGCCAGCAGCCGTCCAGGGAACTCAGGCACAGATACGCAGTATTTT
CDR3aa: CASSRPGNSGTDTQYF

v_gene: TRBV5-1
abundance: NA
d_gene: NA
j_gene: TRBJ1-2
CDR3nt: TGCGCCAGCAGCAAAGACTACCAGGGGAACTATGGCTACACCTTC
CDR3aa: CASSKDYQGNYGYTF

v_gene: TRBV7-9
abundance: NA
d_gene: NA
j_gene: TRBJ2-7
CDR3nt: TGTGCCAGCAGCTTAGAGTGGGGGTCCAACGAGCAGTACTTC
CDR3aa: CASSLEWGSNEQYF

v_gene: TRBV18
abundance: NA
d_gene: TRBD1
j_gene: TRBJ1-5
CDR3nt: TGTGCCAGCTCACCGGGACAGGGCGATCAGCCCCAGCATTTT
CDR3aa: CASSPGQGDQPQHF

v_gene: TRBV6-2/TRBV6-3
abundance: NA
d_gene: TRBD2
j_gene: TRBJ2-1
CDR3nt: TGTGCCAGCATTCTAGCGGGAGCTGGGAATGAGCAGTTCTTC
CDR3aa: CASILAGAGNEQFF

v_gene: TRBV29-1
abundance: NA
d_gene: TRBD2
j_gene: TRBJ2-3
CDR3nt: TGCAGCGTGACCGGGGGAACTAGCGGGGCCATTAGCACAGATACGCAGTATTTT
CDR3aa: CSVTGGTSGAISTDTQYF

v_gene: TRBV29-1
abundance: NA
d_gene: NA
j_gene: TRBJ1-1
CDR3nt: TGCAGCGTTGTGGCAGCGAAAAACACTGAAGCTTTCTTT
CDR3aa: CSVVAAKNTEAFF

v_gene: TRBV20-1
abundance: few
d_gene: NA
j_gene: TRBJ2-5
CDR3nt: TGCAGTGCTAAGCCTGGCCTACAAGAGACCCAGTACTTC
CDR3aa: CSAKPGLQETQYF

v_gene: TRBV3-1
abundance: NA
d_gene: TRBD2
j_gene: TRBJ2-5
CDR3nt: TGTGCCAGCAGCCAAGCGGCAGCGGGGTGGTTGGAGACCCAGTACTTC
CDR3aa: CASSQAAAGWLETQYF